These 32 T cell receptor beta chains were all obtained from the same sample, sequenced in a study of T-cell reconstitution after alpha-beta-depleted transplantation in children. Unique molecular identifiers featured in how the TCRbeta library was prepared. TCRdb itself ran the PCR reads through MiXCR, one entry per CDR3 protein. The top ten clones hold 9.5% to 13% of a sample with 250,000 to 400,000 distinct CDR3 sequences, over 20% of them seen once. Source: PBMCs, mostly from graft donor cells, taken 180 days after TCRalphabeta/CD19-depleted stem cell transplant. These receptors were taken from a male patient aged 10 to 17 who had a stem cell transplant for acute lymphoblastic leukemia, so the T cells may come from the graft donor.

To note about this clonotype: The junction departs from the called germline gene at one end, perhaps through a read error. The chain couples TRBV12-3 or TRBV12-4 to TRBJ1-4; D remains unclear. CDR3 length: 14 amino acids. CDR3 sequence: CASSLRLTNEKLFF. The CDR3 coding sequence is TGTGCCAGCAGTCTCCGATTAACTAATGAAAAACTATTTTTT.

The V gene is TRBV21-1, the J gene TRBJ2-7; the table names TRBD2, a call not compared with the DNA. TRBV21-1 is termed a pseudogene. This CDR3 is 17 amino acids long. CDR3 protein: CASNALPGLAETYEQYF. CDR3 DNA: TGTGCCAGCAACGCATTACCGGGACTAGCGGAAACCTACGAGCAGTACTTC.

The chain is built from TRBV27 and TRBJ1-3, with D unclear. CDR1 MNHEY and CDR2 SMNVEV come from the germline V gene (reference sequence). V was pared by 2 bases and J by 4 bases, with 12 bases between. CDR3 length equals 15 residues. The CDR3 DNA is TGTGCCAGCAGTTTAAGTCTGGGAAGAGGAAACACCATATATTTT. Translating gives CASSLSLGRGNTIYF.

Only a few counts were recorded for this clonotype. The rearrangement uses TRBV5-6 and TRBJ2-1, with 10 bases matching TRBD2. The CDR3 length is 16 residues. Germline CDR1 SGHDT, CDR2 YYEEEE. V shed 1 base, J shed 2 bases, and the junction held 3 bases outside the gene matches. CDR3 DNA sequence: TGTGCCAGCAGCTTGTGGCTAGCGGGGGCCTACAATGAGCAGTTCTTC. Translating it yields CASSLWLAGAYNEQFF.

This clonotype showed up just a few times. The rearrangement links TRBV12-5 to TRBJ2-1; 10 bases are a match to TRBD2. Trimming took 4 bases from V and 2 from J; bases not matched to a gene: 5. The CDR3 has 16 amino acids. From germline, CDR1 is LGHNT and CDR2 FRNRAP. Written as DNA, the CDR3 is TGTGCTAGTGGTTCGACGGGACTAGCGACCTACAATGAGCAGTTCTTC. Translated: CASGSTGLATYNEQFF.

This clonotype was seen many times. The CDR3, as DNA: TGCGCCAGCAGCCCCCCCGGTAGCGGGAGATCCTACGAGCAGTACTTC. Translation: CASSPPGSGRSYEQYF. The chain links TRBV4-1 to TRBJ2-7; 9 bases are shared with TRBD2. Germline CDR1 reads MGHRA; CDR2 reads YSYEKL. The CDR3 is 16 amino acids. The J segment lost 1 base and the V segment lost 4 bases, leaving 8 bases of the junction unmatched.

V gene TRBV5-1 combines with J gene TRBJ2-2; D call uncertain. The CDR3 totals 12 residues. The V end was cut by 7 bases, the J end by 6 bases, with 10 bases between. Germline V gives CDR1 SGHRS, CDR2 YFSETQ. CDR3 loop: CASASSPGELFF. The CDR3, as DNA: TGCGCCAGCGCCTCAAGTCCCGGGGAGCTGTTTTTT.

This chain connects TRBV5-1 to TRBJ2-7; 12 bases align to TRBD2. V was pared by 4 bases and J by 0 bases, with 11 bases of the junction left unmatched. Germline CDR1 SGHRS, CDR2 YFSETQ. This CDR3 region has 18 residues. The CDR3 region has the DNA TGCGCCAGCAGCCCTATACTAGCGGGAGGTAAAAGCTCCTACGAGCAGTACTTC. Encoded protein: CASSPILAGGKSSYEQYF.

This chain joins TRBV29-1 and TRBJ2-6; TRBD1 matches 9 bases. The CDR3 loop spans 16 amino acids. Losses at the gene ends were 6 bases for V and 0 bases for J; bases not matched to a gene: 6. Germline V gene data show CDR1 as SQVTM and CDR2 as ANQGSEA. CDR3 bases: TGCAGCGTGTGGACAGGGGCAAACTCTGGGGCCAACGTCCTGACTTTC. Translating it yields CSVWTGANSGANVLTF.

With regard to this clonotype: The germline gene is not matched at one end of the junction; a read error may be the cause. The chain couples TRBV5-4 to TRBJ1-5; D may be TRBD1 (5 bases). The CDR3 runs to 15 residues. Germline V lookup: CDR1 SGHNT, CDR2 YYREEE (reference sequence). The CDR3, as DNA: TGTGCCATCAGCTTGGGGGTCAGGGTCAATCAGCCCCAGCATTTT. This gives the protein CAISLGVRVNQPQHF.

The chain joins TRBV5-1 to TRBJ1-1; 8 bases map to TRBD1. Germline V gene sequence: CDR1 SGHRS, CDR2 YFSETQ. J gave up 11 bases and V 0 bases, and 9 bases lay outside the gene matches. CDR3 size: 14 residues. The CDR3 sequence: CASSLGGQGGTAFF. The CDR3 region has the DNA TGCGCCAGCAGCTTGGGAGGACAGGGTGGAACGGCTTTCTTT.

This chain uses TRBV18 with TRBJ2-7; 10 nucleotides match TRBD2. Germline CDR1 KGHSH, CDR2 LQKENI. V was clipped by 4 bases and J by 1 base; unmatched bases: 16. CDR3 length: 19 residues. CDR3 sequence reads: CASSRPLGFLAGVSYEQYF. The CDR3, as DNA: TGTGCCAGCTCACGCCCTTTGGGCTTTCTAGCGGGAGTTTCCTACGAGCAGTACTTC.

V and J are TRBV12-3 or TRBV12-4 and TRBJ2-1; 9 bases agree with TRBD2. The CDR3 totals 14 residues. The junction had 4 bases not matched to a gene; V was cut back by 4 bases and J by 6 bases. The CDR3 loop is CASSSGGRVNEQFF. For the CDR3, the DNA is TGTGCCAGCAGTTCTGGCGGGAGGGTCAATGAGCAGTTCTTC.

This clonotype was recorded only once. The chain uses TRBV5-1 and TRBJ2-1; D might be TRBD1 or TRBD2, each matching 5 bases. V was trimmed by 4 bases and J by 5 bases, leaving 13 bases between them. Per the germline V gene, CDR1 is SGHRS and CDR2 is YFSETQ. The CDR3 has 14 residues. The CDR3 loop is CASSTEDKHNEQFF. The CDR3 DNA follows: TGCGCCAGCAGCACGGAGGACAAACACAATGAGCAGTTCTTC.

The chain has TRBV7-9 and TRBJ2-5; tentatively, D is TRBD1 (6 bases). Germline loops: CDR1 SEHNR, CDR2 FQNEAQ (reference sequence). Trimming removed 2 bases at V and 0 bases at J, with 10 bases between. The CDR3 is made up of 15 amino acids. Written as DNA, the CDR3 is TGTGCCAGCAGCTTATCAACAGGGTACCAAGAGACCCAGTACTTC. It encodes CASSLSTGYQETQYF.

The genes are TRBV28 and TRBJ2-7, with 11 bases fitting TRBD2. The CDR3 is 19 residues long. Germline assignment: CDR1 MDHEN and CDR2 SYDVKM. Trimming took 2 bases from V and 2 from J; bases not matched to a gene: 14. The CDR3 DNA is TGTGCCAGCAGTTTAAGCTCCAGCCGTCGGACTAGCGGGCCCTACGAGCAGTACTTC. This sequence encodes CASSLSSSRRTSGPYEQYF. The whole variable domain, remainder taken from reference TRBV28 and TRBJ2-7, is DVKVTQSSRYLVKRTGEKVFLECVQDMDHENMFWYRQDPGLGLRLIYFSYDVKMKEKGDIPEGYSVSREKKERFSLILESASTNQTSMYLCASSLSSSRRTSGPYEQYFGPGTRLTVT.

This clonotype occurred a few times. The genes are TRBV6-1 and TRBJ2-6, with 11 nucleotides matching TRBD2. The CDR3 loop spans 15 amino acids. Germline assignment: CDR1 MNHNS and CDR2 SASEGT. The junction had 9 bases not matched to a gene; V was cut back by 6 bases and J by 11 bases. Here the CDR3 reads CASSPGTSGTYVLTF. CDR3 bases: TGTGCCAGCAGCCCCGGGACTAGCGGAACCTACGTCCTGACTTTC.

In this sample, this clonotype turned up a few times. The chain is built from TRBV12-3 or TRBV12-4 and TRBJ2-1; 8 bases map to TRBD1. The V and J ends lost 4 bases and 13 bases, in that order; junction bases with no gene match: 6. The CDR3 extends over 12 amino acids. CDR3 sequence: CASSYAGTGQFF. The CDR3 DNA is TGTGCCAGCAGTTATGCCGGGACAGGACAGTTCTTC.

CDR3 sequence (DNA): TGCGCCAGCAGCTTGCGGTCCAATGACCGACCCTACGAGCAGTACTTC. Translation: CASSLRSNDRPYEQYF. The chain uses TRBV5-1 and TRBJ2-7; D gene uncertain. This CDR3 spans 16 amino acids. The V end lost 1 base, the J end lost 2 bases, and 16 bases lay between the germline ends. Germline V gene lookup returns CDR1 SGHRS and CDR2 YFSETQ.

The CDR3 region is CASSPSGTGGRKTQYF. In DNA, the CDR3 is TGTGCCAGCAGTCCCTCAGGGACAGGGGGGAGGAAGACCCAGTACTTC. This chain connects TRBV28 to TRBJ2-5, with 11 positions matching TRBD1. Germline V gene lookup returns CDR1 MDHEN and CDR2 SYDVKM. The trim removed 5 bases at V and 6 bases at J, leaving 11 bases unmatched. CDR3 size: 16 residues.

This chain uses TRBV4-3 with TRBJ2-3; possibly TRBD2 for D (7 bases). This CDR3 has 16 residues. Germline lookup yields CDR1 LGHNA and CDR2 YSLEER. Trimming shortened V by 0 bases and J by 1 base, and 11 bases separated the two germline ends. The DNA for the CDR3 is TGCGCCAGCAGCCAAGAGGGGGCGGGGGGCACAGATACGCAGTATTTT. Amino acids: CASSQEGAGGTDTQYF.

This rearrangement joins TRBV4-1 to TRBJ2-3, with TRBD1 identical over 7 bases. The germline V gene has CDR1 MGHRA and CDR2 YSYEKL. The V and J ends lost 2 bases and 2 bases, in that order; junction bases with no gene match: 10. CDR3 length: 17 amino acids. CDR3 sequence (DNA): TGCGCCAGCAGCCAACCCGTCCGGACAGGCTTCACAGATACGCAGTATTTT. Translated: CASSQPVRTGFTDTQYF.

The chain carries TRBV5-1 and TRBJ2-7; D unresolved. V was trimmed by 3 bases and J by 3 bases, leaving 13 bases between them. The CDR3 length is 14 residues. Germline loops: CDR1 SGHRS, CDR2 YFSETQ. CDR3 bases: TGCGCCAGCAGCTACGTAGAGGCCCGCTACGAGCAGTACTTC. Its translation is CASSYVEARYEQYF.

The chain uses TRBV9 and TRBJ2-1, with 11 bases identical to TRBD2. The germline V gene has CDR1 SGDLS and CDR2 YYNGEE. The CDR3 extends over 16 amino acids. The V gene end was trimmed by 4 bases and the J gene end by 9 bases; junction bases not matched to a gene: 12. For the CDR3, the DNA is TGTGCCAGCAGCCAAAACCCTAGCGGGAGGTCCACTGAGCAGTTCTTC. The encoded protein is CASSQNPSGRSTEQFF.

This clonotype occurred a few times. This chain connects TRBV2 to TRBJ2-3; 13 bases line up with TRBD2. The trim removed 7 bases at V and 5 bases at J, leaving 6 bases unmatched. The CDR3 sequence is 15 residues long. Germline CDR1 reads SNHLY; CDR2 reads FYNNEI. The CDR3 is CASKPTSGRRDTQYF. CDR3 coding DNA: TGTGCCAGCAAACCGACTAGCGGGAGGCGAGATACGCAGTATTTT.

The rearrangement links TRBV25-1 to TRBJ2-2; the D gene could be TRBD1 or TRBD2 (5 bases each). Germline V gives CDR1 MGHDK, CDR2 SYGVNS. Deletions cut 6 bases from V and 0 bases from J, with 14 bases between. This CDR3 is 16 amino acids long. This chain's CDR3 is CASRPPTGPNTGELFF. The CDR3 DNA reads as TGTGCCAGCAGGCCCCCAACGGGACCGAACACCGGGGAGCTGTTTTTT. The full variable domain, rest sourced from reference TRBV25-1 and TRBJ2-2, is EADIYQTPRYLVIGTGKKITLECSQTMGHDKMYWYQQDPGMELHLIHYSYGVNSTEKGDLSSESTVSRIRTEHFPLTLESARPSHTSQYLCASRPPTGPNTGELFFGEGSRLTVL.

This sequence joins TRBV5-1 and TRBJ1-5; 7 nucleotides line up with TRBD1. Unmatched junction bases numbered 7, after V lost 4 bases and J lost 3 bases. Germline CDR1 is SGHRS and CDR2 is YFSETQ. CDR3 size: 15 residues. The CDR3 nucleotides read TGCGCCAGCAGCCGGACAGGCATTGACAATCAGCCCCAGCATTTT. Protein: CASSRTGIDNQPQHF.

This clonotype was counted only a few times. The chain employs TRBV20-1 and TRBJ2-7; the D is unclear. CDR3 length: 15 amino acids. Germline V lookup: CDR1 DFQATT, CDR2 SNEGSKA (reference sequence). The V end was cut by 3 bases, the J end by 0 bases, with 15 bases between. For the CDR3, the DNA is TGCAGTGCTAGCTCCGGGTTCTATAACTCCTACGAGCAGTACTTC. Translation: CSASSGFYNSYEQYF.

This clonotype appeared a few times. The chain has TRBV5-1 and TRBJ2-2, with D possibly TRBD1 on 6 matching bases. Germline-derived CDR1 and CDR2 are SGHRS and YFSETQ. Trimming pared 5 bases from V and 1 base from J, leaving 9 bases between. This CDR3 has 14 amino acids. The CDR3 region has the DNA TGCGCCAGCAGAACGACAGGGAACACCGGGGAGCTGTTTTTT. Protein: CASRTTGNTGELFF.

The CDR3 region is CASSLPPLLAGGPVEQYF. Here the CDR3 DNA reads TGTGCCAGCAGCCTCCCCCCTCTACTAGCGGGAGGCCCCGTGGAGCAGTACTTC. The V and J genes are TRBV11-2 and TRBJ2-7, with 12 bases matching TRBD2. CDR1 SGHAT and CDR2 FQNNGV come from the germline V gene. The CDR3 sequence is 18 residues long. The J segment lost 7 bases and the V segment lost 5 bases, leaving 18 bases of the junction unmatched.

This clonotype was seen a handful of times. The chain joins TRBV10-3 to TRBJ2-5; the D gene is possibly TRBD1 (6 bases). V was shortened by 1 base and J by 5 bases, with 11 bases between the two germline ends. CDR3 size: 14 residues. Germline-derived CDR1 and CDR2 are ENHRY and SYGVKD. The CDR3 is CAISELNRAETQYF. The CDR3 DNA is TGTGCCATCAGTGAGTTAAACAGGGCGGAGACCCAGTACTTC.

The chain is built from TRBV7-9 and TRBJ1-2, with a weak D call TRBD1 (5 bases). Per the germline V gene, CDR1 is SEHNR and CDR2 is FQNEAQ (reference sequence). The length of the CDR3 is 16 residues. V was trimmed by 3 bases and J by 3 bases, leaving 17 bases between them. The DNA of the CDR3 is TGTGCCAGCAGCTTGGGTGGTTGGGGAGGGGACTATGGCTACACCTTC. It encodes CASSLGGWGGDYGYTF. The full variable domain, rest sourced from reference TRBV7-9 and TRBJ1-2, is DTGVSQNPRHKITKRGQNVTFRCDPISEHNRLYWYRQTLGQGPEFLTYFQNEAQLEKSRLLSDRFSAERPKGSFSTLEIQRTEQGDSAMYLCASSLGGWGGDYGYTFGSGTRLTVV.